These 11 T cell receptor beta chains were sequenced from one sample in a study of radiation and T cells in renal cell carcinoma. Libraries were prepared by immunoSEQ multiplex PCR; TCRdb keeps only in-frame clonotypes and omits some of them. Here the sample spans about 7,900 clones, 65% being singletons. Stated treatment: treatment-naive control, cytoreductive nephrectomy. Source: tumor tissue, taken from a patient whose treatment was nephrectomy without radiotherapy. Receptor source: a woman in her 70s with renal cell carcinoma.

The rearrangement joins TRBV29-1 to TRBJ2-2; 10 bases match TRBD2. Germline CDR1 and CDR2: SQVTM and ANQGSEA. The CDR3 consists of 14 residues. V lost 3 bases and J lost 6; bases outside the gene matches: 4. The CDR3 DNA follows: TGCAGCGTTGACACTAGCGGGGCGTCCGGGGAGCTGTTTTTT. Residues: CSVDTSGASGELFF.

V usage is TRBV5-1 and J usage is TRBJ1-1; weak D call: TRBD1 (6 bases). From germline, CDR1 is SGHRS and CDR2 YFSETQ. This CDR3 is built from 17 residues. V lost 0 bases and J 1 base, leaving 16 bases between the germline ends. The chain's CDR3 is CASSLGSWGLSNTEAFF. In DNA, the CDR3 is TGCGCCAGCAGCTTGGGATCGTGGGGGCTATCGAACACTGAAGCTTTCTTT. Drawing the rest from reference TRBV5-1 and TRBJ1-1, the complete variable domain is KAGVTQTPRYLIKTRGQQVTLSCSPISGHRSVSWYQQTPGQGLQFLFEYFSETQRNKGNFPGRFSGRQFSNSRSEMNVSTLELGDSALYLCASSLGSWGLSNTEAFFGQGTRLTVV.

The chain recombines TRBV2 with TRBJ1-1, with D hard to call. The ends were cut back, 3 bases at V and 1 base at J, with 6 bases in the middle. Germline loops: CDR1 SNHLY, CDR2 FYNNEI. The CDR3 extends over 13 amino acids. CDR3 residues: CASSEAPNTEAFF. Here the CDR3 DNA reads TGTGCCAGCAGTGAGGCACCGAACACTGAAGCTTTCTTT. The full variable domain, in which reference TRBV2 and TRBJ1-1 provide the parts outside the CDR3, is EPEVTQTPSHQVTQMGQEVILRCVPISNHLYFYWYRQILGQKVEFLVSFYNNEISEKSEIFDDQFSVERPDGSNFTLKIRSTKLEDSAMYFCASSEAPNTEAFFGQGTRLTVV.

This clone has only a few counts. The chain's CDR3 is CASRPIGQIYGYTF. CDR3 sequence (DNA): TGTGCAAGTCGCCCAATTGGACAGATCTATGGCTACACCTTC. The V gene is TRBV12-2, the J gene TRBJ1-2; the table's D call, TRBD1, was not checked against the DNA. TRBV12-2 is a pseudogene segment. The CDR3 sequence is 14 residues long.

This chain links TRBV9 with TRBJ2-3; no reliable D call. CDR3 length equals 13 residues. CDR1 and CDR2 (germline): SGDLS, YYNGEE. V was trimmed by 4 bases and J by 4 bases, leaving 10 bases between them. This CDR3 is CASSPQTADTQYF. The CDR3 nucleotides are TGTGCCAGCAGCCCTCAGACGGCAGATACGCAGTATTTT. The full variable domain, with the rest looked up from reference TRBV9 and TRBJ2-3, is DSGVTQTPKHLITATGQRVTLRCSPRSGDLSVYWYQQSLDQGLQFLIQYYNGEERAKGNILERFSAQQFPDLHSELNLSSLELGDSALYFCASSPQTADTQYFGPGTRLTVL.

This rearrangement joins TRBV6-6 to TRBJ2-2; D remains unclear. CDR3 length: 15 residues. Looked up from germline, CDR1 is MNHNY and CDR2 is SVGAGI (reference sequence). Trimming took 2 bases from V and 5 from J, leaving 12 bases between them. As DNA, the CDR3 is TGTGCCAGCAGTTACAGGCCTCTTGGGACCGGGGAGCTGTTTTTT. Protein product: CASSYRPLGTGELFF.

This sequence joins TRBV9 and TRBJ2-2; 7 bases are shared with TRBD2. Trimming took 0 bases from V and 4 from J; bases not matched to a gene: 6. The V gene's germline CDR1 is SGDLS and CDR2 YYNGEE. The CDR3 has 16 residues. The CDR3 DNA reads as TGTGCCAGCAGCGTAGGGTGGGGCGGGAGCACCGGGGAGCTGTTTTTT. It is translated as CASSVGWGGSTGELFF.

The V call is TRBV7-3, the J call TRBJ1-1; D perhaps matches TRBD1 (6 bases). Germline V CDR1 and CDR2: SGHTA, FQGTGA. V was trimmed by 4 bases and J by 4 bases, leaving 25 bases between them. The CDR3 has 18 amino acids. CDR3 DNA sequence: TGTGCCAGCAGCTCAGGAGGGGGTAACAACAGGGCGGGCACTGAAGCTTTCTTT. Translating it yields CASSSGGGNNRAGTEAFF.

The chain couples TRBV5-1 to TRBJ1-1; no clear D gene. Deletions cut 4 bases from V and 0 bases from J, with 7 bases between. The CDR3 loop spans 13 amino acids. Germline lookup yields CDR1 SGHRS and CDR2 YFSETQ. CDR3 DNA sequence: TGCGCCAGCAGCGACGTGATGAACACTGAAGCTTTCTTT. It specifies CASSDVMNTEAFF.

The chain joins TRBV5-1 to TRBJ2-2, with 7 nucleotides matching TRBD2. Germline V CDR1 and CDR2: SGHRS, YFSETQ. The length of the CDR3 is 15 residues. V dropped 3 bases and J dropped 2; count of bases not matched to a gene: 4. CDR3 nucleotide sequence: TGCGCCAGCAGCTGGGGGACTACCAACACCGGGGAGCTGTTTTTT. It codes for CASSWGTTNTGELFF.

This clone was counted a few times. This chain connects TRBV6-1 to TRBJ1-6, with TRBD1 as a possible D gene (5 bases). This CDR3 has 14 residues. Per germline, CDR1 MNHNS and CDR2 SASEGT. V dropped 1 base and J dropped 7 bases, with 8 bases sitting between them. The CDR3: CASSEGWGNSPLHF. CDR3 in DNA: TGTGCCAGCAGTGAAGGATGGGGGAATTCACCCCTCCACTTT.